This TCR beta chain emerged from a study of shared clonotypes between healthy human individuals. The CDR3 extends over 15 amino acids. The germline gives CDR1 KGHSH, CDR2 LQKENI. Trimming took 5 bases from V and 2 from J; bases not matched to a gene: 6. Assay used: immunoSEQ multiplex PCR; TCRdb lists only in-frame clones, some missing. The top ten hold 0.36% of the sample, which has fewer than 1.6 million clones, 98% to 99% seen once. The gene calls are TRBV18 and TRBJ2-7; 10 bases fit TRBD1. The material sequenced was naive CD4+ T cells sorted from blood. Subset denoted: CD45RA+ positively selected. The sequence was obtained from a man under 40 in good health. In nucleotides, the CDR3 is TGTGCCAGCTCATTTTCCGGGACAGGGGCCTACGAGCAGTACTTC. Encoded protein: CASSFSGTGAYEQYF.